This is a list of T cell receptor beta chains from one sample in a study of vaccination and CD4 T cells after COVID-19. For these TCRs, the target antigens are not known. In TCRdb, the PCR reads were re-called with MiXCR into one record per CDR3 protein. Of 20,000 or so distinct CDR3 sequences in the sample, 45% to 60% were seen once. The sequencing used CD4+ T cells from blood, cultured in vitro, collected after SARS-CoV-2 vaccination. Receptors originate from a human donor who had recovered from COVID-19. CDR3s include the opening cysteine and the closing phenylalanine or tryptophan. The D gene is left open where the match is weak. Clone size is not always given. Where it is, it says once, few, many or a class for expanded clones.

TRBJ1-1,18,TRBV7-9,-,-,TGTGCCAGCAGCTCTCAATGGGGGGCGGCTCGAGTGAACACTGAAGCTTTCTTT,CASSSQWGAARVNTEAFF
TRBJ2-1,13,TRBV7-2,-,-,TGTGCCAGCAGCCGTGGGGACTACAATGAGCAGTTCTTC,CASSRGDYNEQFF
TRBJ1-5,14,TRBV20-1,-,few,TGCAGTGCTAGATCGACACAGCCCAATCAGCCCCAGCATTTT,CSARSTQPNQPQHF
TRBJ2-2,17,TRBV27,-,few,TGTGCCAGCAGACCCCCCCCCCCAGGGGCGCCCACCGGGGAGCTGTTTTTT,CASRPPPPGAPTGELFF
TRBJ2-7,14,TRBV12-3/TRBV12-4,TRBD2,-,TGTGCCAGCAGTTCTAGCGGGAGGGTTCGGGAGCAGTACTTC,CASSSSGRVREQYF
TRBJ2-1,13,TRBV6-2/TRBV6-3,-,-,TGTGCCAGCAAGCAGGGATCCTACAATGAGCAGTTCTTC,CASKQGSYNEQFF
TRBJ2-3,13,TRBV6-1,-,-,TGTGCCAGCCGCCGGGACTTCACAGATACGCAGTATTTT,CASRRDFTDTQYF
TRBJ2-1,16,TRBV24-1,TRBD2,-,TGTGCCACCAGCCCATCCAGCGGGGGGCCCTACAATGAGCAGTTCTTC,CATSPSSGGPYNEQFF
TRBJ1-5,17,TRBV19,TRBD1,few,TGTGCCAGTAGTATTCGGAGCAGGGGGCTTCGCAATCAGCCCCAGCATTTT,CASSIRSRGLRNQPQHF
TRBJ1-2,14,TRBV7-9,-,few,TGTGCCAGCAGCGGCTTAGAAAGGCGGGATGGCTACACCTTC,CASSGLERRDGYTF
TRBJ1-2,13,TRBV5-6,-,-,TGTGCCAGCAGCTTGAATCCCCGGGTGGGCTACACCTTC,CASSLNPRVGYTF
TRBJ1-2,15,TRBV7-8,-,few,TGTGCCAGCAGCTCGGCCCTCCCGTCCACATATGGCTACACCTTC,CASSSALPSTYGYTF
TRBJ1-2,13,TRBV6-2/TRBV6-3,-,-,TGTGCCAGCAGTCCTACCCCCGGGGAAGGCTACACCTTC,CASSPTPGEGYTF
TRBJ2-7,19,TRBV7-2,TRBD1,-,TGTGCCAGCAGCCGGAATTACGACTCGAGGGACAGGGGGCGCTACGAGCAGTACTTC,CASSRNYDSRDRGRYEQYF
TRBJ1-5,14,TRBV20-1,-,-,TGCAGTGCTACCAGCGGCAGCATCAATCAGCCCCAGCATTTT,CSATSGSINQPQHF
TRBJ2-7,11,TRBV6-1,-,-,TGTGCCAGCATGGGCGGGTACGAGCAGTACTTC,CASMGGYEQYF
TRBJ1-6,10,TRBV30,-,-,TGTGCCTGGTCAGGGATCACGCTCCACTTT,CAWSGITLHF
TRBJ1-5,15,TRBV7-2,-,few,TGTGCCAGCAGCTTAGAAAGACGGGGCGGGCAGCCCCAGCATTTT,CASSLERRGGQPQHF
TRBJ2-5,13,TRBV2,-,-,TGTGCCAGCAGTGAAGTTAATAGTCAGACCCAGTACTTC,CASSEVNSQTQYF
TRBJ1-5,13,TRBV7-2,-,once,TGTGCCAGCAGCTTAGGTCTGGATCAGCCCCAGCATTTT,CASSLGLDQPQHF
TRBJ1-6,13,TRBV12-3/TRBV12-4,-,-,TGTGCCAGCAGTTTAATGGATCGATCACCCCTCCACTTT,CASSLMDRSPLHF
TRBJ2-1,13,TRBV2,-,-,TGTGCCAGCAGGCGGGATCTCAACAATGAGCAGTTCTTC,CASRRDLNNEQFF
TRBJ1-1,14,TRBV20-1,-,once,TGCAGTGCTCGATCCAAGGAGGGCTGGACTGAAGCTTTCTTT,CSARSKEGWTEAFF
TRBJ1-1,14,TRBV19,-,-,TGTGCCAGTAGTATCAGCGGGGTATCGACTGAAGCTTTCTTT,CASSISGVSTEAFF
TRBJ2-1,15,TRBV20-1,TRBD2,few,TGCAGTGCTAGAGTCCCAACTAGCGGGGGGGATGAGCAGTTCTTC,CSARVPTSGGDEQFF